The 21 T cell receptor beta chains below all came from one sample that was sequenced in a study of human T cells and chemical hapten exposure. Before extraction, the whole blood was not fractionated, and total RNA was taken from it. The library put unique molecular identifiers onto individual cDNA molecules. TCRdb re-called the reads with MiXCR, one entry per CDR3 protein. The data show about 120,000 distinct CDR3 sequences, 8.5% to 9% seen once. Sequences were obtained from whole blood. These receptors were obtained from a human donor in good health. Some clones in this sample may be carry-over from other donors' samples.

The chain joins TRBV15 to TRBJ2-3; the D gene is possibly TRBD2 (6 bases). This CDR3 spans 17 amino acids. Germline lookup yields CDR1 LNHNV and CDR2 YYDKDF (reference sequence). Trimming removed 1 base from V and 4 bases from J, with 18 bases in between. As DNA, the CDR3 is TGTGCCACCAGCAGAGTATTGCGGGGCGAATATGCAGATACGCAGTATTTT. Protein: CATSRVLRGEYADTQYF.

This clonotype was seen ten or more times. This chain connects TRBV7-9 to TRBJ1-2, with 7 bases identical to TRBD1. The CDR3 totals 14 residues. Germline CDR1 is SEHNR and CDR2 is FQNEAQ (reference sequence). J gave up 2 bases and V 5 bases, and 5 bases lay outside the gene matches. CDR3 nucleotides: TGTGCCAGCAGCGCCCGACAGGGAAACTATGGCTACACCTTC. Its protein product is CASSARQGNYGYTF. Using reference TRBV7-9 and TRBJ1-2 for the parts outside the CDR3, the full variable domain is DTGVSQNPRHKITKRGQNVTFRCDPISEHNRLYWYRQTLGQGPEFLTYFQNEAQLEKSRLLSDRFSAERPKGSFSTLEIQRTEQGDSAMYLCASSARQGNYGYTFGSGTRLTVV.

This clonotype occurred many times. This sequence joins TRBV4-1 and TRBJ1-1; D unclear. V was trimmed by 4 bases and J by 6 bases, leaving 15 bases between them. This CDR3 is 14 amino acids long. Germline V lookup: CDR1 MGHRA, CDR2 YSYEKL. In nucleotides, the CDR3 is TGCGCCAGCAGCCCTGAAGCAGGCTCCGCTGAAGCTTTCTTT. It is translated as CASSPEAGSAEAFF.

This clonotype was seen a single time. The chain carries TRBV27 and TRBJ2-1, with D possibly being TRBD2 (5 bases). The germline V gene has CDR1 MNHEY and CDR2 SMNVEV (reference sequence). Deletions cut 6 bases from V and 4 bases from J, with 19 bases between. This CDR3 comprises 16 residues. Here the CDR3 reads CASSLTGSGKYNEQFF. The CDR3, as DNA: TGTGCCAGCAGCCTAACGGGTTCGGGGAAATACAATGAGCAGTTCTTC.

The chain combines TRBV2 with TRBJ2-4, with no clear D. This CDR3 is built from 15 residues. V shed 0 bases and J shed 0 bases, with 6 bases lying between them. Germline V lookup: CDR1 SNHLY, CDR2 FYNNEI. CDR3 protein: CASSEAPAAKNIQYF. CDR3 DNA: TGTGCCAGCAGTGAAGCGCCTGCAGCCAAAAACATTCAGTACTTC.

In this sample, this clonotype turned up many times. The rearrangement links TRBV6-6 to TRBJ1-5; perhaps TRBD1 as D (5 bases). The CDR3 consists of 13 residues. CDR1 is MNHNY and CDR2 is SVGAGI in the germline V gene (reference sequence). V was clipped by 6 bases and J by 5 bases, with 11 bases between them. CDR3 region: CASSKTDDQPQHF. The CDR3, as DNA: TGTGCCAGCAGCAAGACAGACGATCAGCCCCAGCATTTT.

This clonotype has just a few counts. CDR3 region: CSAKAGSYEQYF. The DNA for the CDR3 is TGCAGTGCTAAAGCGGGTTCCTACGAGCAGTACTTC. The rearrangement links TRBV20-1 to TRBJ2-7; TRBD2 might be the D (6 bases). Germline CDR1 reads DFQATT; CDR2 reads SNEGSKA (reference sequence). The CDR3 runs 12 residues. The germline V and J ends were trimmed by 4 bases and 1 base, with 8 bases remaining between them.

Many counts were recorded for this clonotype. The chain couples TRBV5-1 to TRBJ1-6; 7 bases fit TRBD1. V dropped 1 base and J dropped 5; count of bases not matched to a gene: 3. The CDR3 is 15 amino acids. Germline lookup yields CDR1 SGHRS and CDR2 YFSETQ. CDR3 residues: CASSLIQGNNSPLHF. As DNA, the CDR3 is TGCGCCAGCAGCTTGATACAGGGGAATAATTCACCCCTCCACTTT. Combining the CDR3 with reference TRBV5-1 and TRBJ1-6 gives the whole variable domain KAGVTQTPRYLIKTRGQQVTLSCSPISGHRSVSWYQQTPGQGLQFLFEYFSETQRNKGNFPGRFSGRQFSNSRSEMNVSTLELGDSALYLCASSLIQGNNSPLHFGNGTRLTVT.

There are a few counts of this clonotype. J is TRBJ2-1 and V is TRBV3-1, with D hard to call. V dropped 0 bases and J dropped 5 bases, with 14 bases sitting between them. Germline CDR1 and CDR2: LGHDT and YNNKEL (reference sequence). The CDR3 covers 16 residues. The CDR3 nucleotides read TGTGCCAGCAGCCAAGATTGGGTTCCAAGGGACAATGAGCAGTTCTTC. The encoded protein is CASSQDWVPRDNEQFF.

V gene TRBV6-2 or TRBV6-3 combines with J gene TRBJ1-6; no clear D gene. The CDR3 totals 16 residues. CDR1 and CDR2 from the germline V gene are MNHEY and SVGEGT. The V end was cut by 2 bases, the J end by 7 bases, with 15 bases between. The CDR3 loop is CASSYHQGWRNSPLHF. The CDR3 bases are TGTGCCAGCAGTTACCATCAAGGGTGGCGCAATTCACCCCTCCACTTT.

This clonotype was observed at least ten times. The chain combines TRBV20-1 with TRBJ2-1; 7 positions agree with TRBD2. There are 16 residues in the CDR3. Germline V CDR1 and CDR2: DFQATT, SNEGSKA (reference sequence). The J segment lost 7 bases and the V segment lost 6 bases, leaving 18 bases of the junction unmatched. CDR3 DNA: TGCAGTGCCCTTGTTCCTGGCGGAGCGGGGAAGAATGAGCAGTTCTTC. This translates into CSALVPGGAGKNEQFF.

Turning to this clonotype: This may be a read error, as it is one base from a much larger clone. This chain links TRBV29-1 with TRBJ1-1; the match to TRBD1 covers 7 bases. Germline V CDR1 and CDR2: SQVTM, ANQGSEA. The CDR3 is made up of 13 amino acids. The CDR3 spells CSVRQGPNTGAFF. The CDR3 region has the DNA TGCAGCGTGAGACAGGGACCGAACACTGGAGCTTTCTTT.

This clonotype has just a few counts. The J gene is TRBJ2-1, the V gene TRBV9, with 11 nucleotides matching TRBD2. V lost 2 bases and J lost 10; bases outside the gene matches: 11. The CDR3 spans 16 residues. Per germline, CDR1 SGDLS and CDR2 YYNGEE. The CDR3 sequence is CASSVTSGILGGEQFF. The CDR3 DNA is TGTGCCAGCAGCGTGACTAGCGGGATCCTTGGGGGCGAGCAGTTCTTC.

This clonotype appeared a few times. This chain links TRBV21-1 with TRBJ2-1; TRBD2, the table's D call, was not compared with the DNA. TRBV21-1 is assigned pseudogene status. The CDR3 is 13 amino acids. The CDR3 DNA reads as TGTGCCAGCAGCAAGTGGCGGGGCAATGAGCAGTTCTTC. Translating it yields CASSKWRGNEQFF.

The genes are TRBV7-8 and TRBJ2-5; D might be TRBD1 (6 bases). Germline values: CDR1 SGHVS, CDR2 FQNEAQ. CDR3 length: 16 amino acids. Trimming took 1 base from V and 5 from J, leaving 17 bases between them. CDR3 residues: CASSLEGGHTKETQYF. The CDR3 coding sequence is TGTGCCAGCAGCTTAGAAGGGGGACACACCAAGGAGACCCAGTACTTC.

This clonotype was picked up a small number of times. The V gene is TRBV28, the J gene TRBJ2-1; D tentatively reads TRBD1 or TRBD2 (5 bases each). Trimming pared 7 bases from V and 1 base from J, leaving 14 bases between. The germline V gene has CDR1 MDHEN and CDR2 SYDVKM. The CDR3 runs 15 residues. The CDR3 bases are TGTGCCAGCATACGAAGTGGGGGATCCTACAATGAGCAGTTCTTC. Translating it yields CASIRSGGSYNEQFF.

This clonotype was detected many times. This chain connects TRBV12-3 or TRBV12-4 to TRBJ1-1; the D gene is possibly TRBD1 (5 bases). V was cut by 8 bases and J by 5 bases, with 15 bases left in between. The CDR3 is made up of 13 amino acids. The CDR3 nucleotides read TGTGCCAGCGGTTCGGGGGTTTCGACTGAAGCTTTCTTT. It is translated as CASGSGVSTEAFF.

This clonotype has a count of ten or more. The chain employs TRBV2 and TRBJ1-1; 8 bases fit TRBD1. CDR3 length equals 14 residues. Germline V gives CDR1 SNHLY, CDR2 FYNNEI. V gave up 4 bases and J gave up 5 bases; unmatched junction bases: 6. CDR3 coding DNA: TGTGCCAGCAGTGGCAGGACAGGGAGGACTGAAGCTTTCTTT. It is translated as CASSGRTGRTEAFF.

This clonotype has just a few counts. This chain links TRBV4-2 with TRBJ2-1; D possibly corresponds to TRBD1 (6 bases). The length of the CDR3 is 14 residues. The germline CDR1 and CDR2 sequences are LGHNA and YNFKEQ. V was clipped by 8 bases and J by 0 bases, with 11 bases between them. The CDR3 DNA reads TGTGCCAGCGGGGAAGGGGGCTCCTACAATGAGCAGTTCTTC. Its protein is CASGEGGSYNEQFF.

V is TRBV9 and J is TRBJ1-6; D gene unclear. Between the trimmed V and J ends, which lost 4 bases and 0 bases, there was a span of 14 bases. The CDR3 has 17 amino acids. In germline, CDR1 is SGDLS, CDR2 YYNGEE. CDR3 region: CASSPEGPSSYNSPLHF. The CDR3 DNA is TGTGCCAGCAGCCCTGAGGGTCCCAGCTCCTATAATTCACCCCTCCACTTT.

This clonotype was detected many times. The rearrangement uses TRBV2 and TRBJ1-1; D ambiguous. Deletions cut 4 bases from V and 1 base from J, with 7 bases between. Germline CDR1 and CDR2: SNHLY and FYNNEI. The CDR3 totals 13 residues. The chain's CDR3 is CASSVTRNTEAFF. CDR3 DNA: TGTGCCAGCAGTGTGACAAGGAACACTGAAGCTTTCTTT.